Sequencing of this T cell receptor beta chain was carried out in a study of control samples from healthy donors and cancer patients. Libraries were prepared by immunoSEQ multiplex PCR; TCRdb keeps only in-frame clonotypes and omits some of them. The sample carries 210,000 or so clones, about 89% recorded once. Trimming cost V 3 bases and J 4 bases, with 15 bases left between them. The CDR3 consists of 15 residues. The germline CDR1 and CDR2 sequences are KGHSH and LQKENI. V is TRBV18 and J is TRBJ1-2, with D uncertain. Sequenced: blood. This TCR came from a man younger than 40 in good health. The CDR3 loop is CASSPPSSGFYGYTF. The CDR3 coding sequence is TGTGCCAGCTCACCTCCATCGTCCGGTTTCTATGGCTACACCTTC.